The 9 T cell receptor beta chains in this list originate from one sample, sequenced in a study of T cell responses to AZD1222 COVID-19 vaccine. The table came from immunoSEQ multiplex PCR; TCRdb's copy has only in-frame clones and leaves some out. The table lists 130,000 to 150,000 clones, approximately 92% of them singletons. Sequenced here: peripheral blood, sampled on day 0 of AZD1222 vaccination. Source of these receptors: an adult in good health.

V and J are TRBV24-1 and TRBJ2-1; D possibly corresponds to TRBD2 (6 bases). This CDR3 region has 12 residues. Germline V gene sequence: CDR1 KGHDR, CDR2 SFDVKD. V was cut by 5 bases and J by 6 bases, with 7 bases left in between. The CDR3 nucleotides read TGTGCCACCAGTGGGGGGGTCAATGAGCAGTTCTTC. This encodes CATSGGVNEQFF.

J is TRBJ2-7 and V is TRBV5-6, with unresolved D. The CDR3 totals 13 residues. V lost 4 bases and J 3 bases, leaving 11 bases between the germline ends. Per germline, CDR1 SGHDT and CDR2 YYEEEE. DNA of the CDR3: TGTGCCAGCAGCCCCAGCCCCGTCTACGAGCAGTACTTC. This codes for CASSPSPVYEQYF.

V is TRBV5-1 and J is TRBJ1-6; 7 positions agree with TRBD1. CDR3 size: 16 residues. Germline CDR1 SGHRS, CDR2 YFSETQ. V shed 0 bases, J shed 5 bases, and the junction held 5 bases outside the gene matches. CDR3 DNA sequence: TGCGCCAGCAGCTTGGCCACCGGGACAGATAATTCACCCCTCCACTTT. Translation: CASSLATGTDNSPLHF.

J is TRBJ1-1 and V is TRBV6-6, with unresolved D. Looked up from germline, CDR1 is MNHNY and CDR2 is SVGAGI (reference sequence). The CDR3 is made up of 14 amino acids. V was clipped by 0 bases and J by 2 bases, with 7 bases between them. The CDR3 nucleotides read TGTGCCAGCAGTTACTCTCTCATTAACACTGAAGCTTTCTTT. Translation gives CASSYSLINTEAFF.

This chain joins TRBV5-6 and TRBJ1-4; weak D call: TRBD1 (5 bases). Germline lookup yields CDR1 SGHDT and CDR2 YYEEEE. Trimming left V 5 bases short and J 7 bases short, with 15 bases between. The CDR3 runs 14 residues. CDR3 in DNA: TGTGCCAGCAGGATTTACGGGGGAGGTGAAAAACTGTTTTTT. It specifies CASRIYGGGEKLFF. Drawing the rest from reference TRBV5-6 and TRBJ1-4, the complete variable domain is DAGVTQSPTHLIKTRGQQVTLRCSPKSGHDTVSWYQQALGQGPQFIFQYYEEEERQRGNFPDRFSGHQFPNYSSELNVNALLLGDSALYLCASRIYGGGEKLFFGSGTQLSVL.

This chain links TRBV2 with TRBJ2-1; a possible D gene is TRBD2 (6 bases). V was shortened by 8 bases and J by 2 bases, with 10 bases between the two germline ends. The CDR3 contains 13 residues. Per germline, CDR1 SNHLY and CDR2 FYNNEI. The CDR3 spells CASAQRAYNEQFF. The DNA for the CDR3 is TGTGCCAGCGCCCAGCGGGCCTACAATGAGCAGTTCTTC.

This chain joins TRBV4-1 and TRBJ1-5; possible D gene TRBD1, 5 bases. Per the germline V gene, CDR1 is MGHRA and CDR2 is YSYEKL. The V and J ends lost 0 bases and 4 bases respectively, with 16 bases between them. This CDR3 has 17 amino acids. The CDR3 DNA sequence: TGCGCCAGCAGCCAAGAATTTGCGGGGGTAGGAAATCAGCCCCAGCATTTT. Protein sequence: CASSQEFAGVGNQPQHF.

The rearrangement links TRBV6-5 to TRBJ2-7, with unresolved D. This CDR3 is built from 14 residues. In germline, CDR1 is MNHEY, CDR2 SVGAGI. Trimming removed 5 bases from V and 3 bases from J, with 14 bases in between. CDR3 amino acids: CASSQTSAYYEQYF. The CDR3 DNA reads as TGTGCCAGCAGTCAGACGAGTGCGTACTACGAGCAGTACTTC.

V and J are TRBV27 and TRBJ2-7, with D possibly TRBD2 on 6 matching bases. CDR3 length: 14 amino acids. From germline, CDR1 is MNHEY and CDR2 SMNVEV (reference sequence). V was pared by 8 bases and J by 7 bases, with 21 bases between. The CDR3 spells CASSLNGGGLEQYF. Written as DNA, the CDR3 is TGTGCCAGCTCACTCAACGGGGGTGGTTTGGAGCAGTACTTC.